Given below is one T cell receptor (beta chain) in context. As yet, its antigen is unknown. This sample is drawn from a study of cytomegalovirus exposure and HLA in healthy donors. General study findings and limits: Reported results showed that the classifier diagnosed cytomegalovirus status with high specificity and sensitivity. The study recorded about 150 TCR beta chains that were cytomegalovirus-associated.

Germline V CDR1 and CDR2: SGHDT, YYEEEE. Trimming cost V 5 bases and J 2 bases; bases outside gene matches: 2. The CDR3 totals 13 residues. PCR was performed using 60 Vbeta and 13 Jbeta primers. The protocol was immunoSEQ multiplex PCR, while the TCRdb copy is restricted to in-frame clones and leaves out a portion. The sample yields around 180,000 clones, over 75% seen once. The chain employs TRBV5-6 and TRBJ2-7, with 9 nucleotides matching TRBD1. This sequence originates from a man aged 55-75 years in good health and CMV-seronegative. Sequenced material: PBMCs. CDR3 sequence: CASRRTGAYEQYF. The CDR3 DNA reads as TGTGCCAGCAGGCGGACAGGGGCCTACGAGCAGTACTTC.